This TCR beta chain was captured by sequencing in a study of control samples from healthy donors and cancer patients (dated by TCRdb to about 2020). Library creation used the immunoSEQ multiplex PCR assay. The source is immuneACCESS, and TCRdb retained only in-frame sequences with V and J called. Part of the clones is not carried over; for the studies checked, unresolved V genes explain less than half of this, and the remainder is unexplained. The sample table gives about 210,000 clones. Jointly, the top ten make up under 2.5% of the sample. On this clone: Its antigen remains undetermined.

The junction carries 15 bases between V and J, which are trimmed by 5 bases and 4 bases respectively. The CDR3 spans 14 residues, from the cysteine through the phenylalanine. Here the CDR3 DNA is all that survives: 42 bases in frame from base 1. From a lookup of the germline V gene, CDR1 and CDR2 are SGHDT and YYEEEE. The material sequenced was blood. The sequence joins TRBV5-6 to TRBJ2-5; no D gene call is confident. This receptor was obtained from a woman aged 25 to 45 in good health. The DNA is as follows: TGTGCCAGCAGAGGAACCGGTGAGGCAGAGACCCAGTACTTC. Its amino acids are CASRGTGEAETQYF.